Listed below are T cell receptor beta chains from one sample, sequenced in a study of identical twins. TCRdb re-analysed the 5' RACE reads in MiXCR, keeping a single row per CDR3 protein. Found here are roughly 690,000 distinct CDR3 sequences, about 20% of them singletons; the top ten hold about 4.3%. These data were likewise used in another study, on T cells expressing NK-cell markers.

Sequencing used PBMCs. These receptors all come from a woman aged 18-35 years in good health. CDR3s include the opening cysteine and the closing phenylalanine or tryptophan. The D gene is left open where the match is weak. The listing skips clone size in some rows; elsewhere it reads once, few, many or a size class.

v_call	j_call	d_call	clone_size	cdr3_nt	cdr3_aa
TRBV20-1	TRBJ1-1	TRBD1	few	TGCAGTGCTAGAGATCCGGGGCAGGGGGCTGAAGCTTTCTTT	CSARDPGQGAEAFF
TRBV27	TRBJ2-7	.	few	TGTGCCAGCACTTTTCTTCCCTCGGGGCGATACGAGCAGTACTTC	CASTFLPSGRYEQYF
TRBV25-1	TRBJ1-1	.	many	TGTGCCAGCAGTCTCGGGGTTATGAACACTGAAGCTTTCTTT	CASSLGVMNTEAFF
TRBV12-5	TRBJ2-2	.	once	TGTGCTAGTGGTTTGCTTCGGGGGCTGAACACCGGGGAGCTGTTTTTT	CASGLLRGLNTGELFF
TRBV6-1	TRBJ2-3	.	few	TGTGCAACCAAAATGGGAAGCGGGTACACAGATACGCAGTATTTT	CATKMGSGYTDTQYF
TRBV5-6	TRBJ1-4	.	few	TGTGCCAGCAGCTTGGTGTCGGCAAAACTGTTTTTT	CASSLVSAKLFF
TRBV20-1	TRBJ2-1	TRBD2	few	TGCAGTGCTAGACCGACTAGCGGGGATTACAATGAGCAGTTCTTC	CSARPTSGDYNEQFF
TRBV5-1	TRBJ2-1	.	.	TGCGCCAGCAGCGAGCGCGACTCCTACAATGAGCAGTTCTTC	CASSERDSYNEQFF
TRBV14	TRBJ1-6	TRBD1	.	TGTGCCAGCAGCCACGGACAGGGTTTTAATTCACCCCTCCACTTT	CASSHGQGFNSPLHF
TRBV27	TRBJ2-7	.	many	TGTGCCAGCAGCCCACAGGGCCTCTCCTACGAGCAGTACTTC	CASSPQGLSYEQYF
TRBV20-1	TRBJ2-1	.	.	TGCAGTGCCCGACGGCCCAACAATGAGCAGTTCTTC	CSARRPNNEQFF
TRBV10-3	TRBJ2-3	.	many	TGTGCCATCAGTGAGACCACAGATACGCAGTATTTT	CAISETTDTQYF
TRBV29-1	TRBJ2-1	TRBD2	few	TGCAGCGCCCTGACTAGCGGGGGATCTGAGCAGTTCTTC	CSALTSGGSEQFF
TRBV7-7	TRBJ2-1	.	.	TGTGCTAGCAGCCCGGGAGAGGGGGTTTACAATGAGCAGTTCTTC	CASSPGEGVYNEQFF
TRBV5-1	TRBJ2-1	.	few	TGCGCCAGCAGCTCGGTCGACGATGAGCAGTTCTTC	CASSSVDDEQFF
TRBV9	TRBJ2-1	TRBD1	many	TGTGCCAGCAGCGCACGGGACAGGGGGTACAATGAGCAGTTCTTC	CASSARDRGYNEQFF
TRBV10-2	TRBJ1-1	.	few	TGCGCCAGCAGTGAGTTCCCAAGCACTGAAGCTTTCTTT	CASSEFPSTEAFF
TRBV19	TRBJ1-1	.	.	TGTGCCAGTAGTATATACGGCCCGAACACTGAAGCTTTCTTT	CASSIYGPNTEAFF
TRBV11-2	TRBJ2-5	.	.	TGTGCCAGCAGCACCATGGTAGAGACCCAGTACTTC	CASSTMVETQYF
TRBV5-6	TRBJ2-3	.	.	TGTGCCAGCAGCGTGGGACGATTAGTAACAGATACGCAGTATTTT	CASSVGRLVTDTQYF
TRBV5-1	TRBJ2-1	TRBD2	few	TGCGCCAGCAGCTTGGACGGAATCATAAATGTAGCGGGAGAGGACCTCTTC	CASSLDGIINVAGEDLF